This record concerns one T cell receptor beta chain sequence. This specimen comes from a study of cytomegalovirus exposure and HLA in healthy donors. This CDR3 comprises 16 residues. V trimming: 2 bases; J trimming: 0 bases; junction bases outside the gene matches: 6. CDR1 is SGHVS, CDR2 FQNEAQ, per germline. A multiplex PCR was run with 60 Vbeta primers and 13 Jbeta primers. Assay used: immunoSEQ multiplex PCR; TCRdb lists only in-frame clones, some missing. The table records under 150,000 clones, roughly 80% of them present only once. The chain recombines TRBV7-8 with TRBJ2-7, with 8 bases matching TRBD2. The sample taken for sequencing was PBMCs. This receptor was taken from a woman aged 40 to 50 in good health and CMV-seronegative. The CDR3 DNA follows: TGTGCCAGCAGCTTAAGGTGGGCGGGAGGCTCCTACGAGCAGTACTTC. Protein: CASSLRWAGGSYEQYF.